This T cell receptor beta chain was identified during a study of blood T cell repertoires in COVID-19. About the research overall: From T cells, B-cell-depleted T cells, or PBMCs came the material, which was cDNA or gDNA.

As handled by the study authors: Amplification of reference gene primers was used by the study to estimate nucleated cell counts. Only in-frame clones appear in the TCRdb table, and some are missing; sequencing was by immunoSEQ multiplex PCR. V and J calls and clone size are copied from that table; D and trimming were computed from the DNA. Here the sample spans about 120,000 clones, around 81% being singletons. The V segment lost 5 bases and the J segment 4 bases; nucleotides outside the gene matches: 4. Germline lookup yields CDR1 SGHRS and CDR2 YFSETQ. The CDR3 has 14 amino acids. This chain links TRBV5-1 with TRBJ1-3, with TRBD1 matching 9 bases. Specimen: peripheral blood. This sequence originates from a man aged 25 to 40 with COVID-19, enrolled during active disease. This CDR3 is CASSRTGDGNTIYF. CDR3 nucleotide sequence: TGCGCCAGCAGTCGGACAGGGGACGGAAACACCATATATTTT.